This entry lists 12 T cell receptor beta chains sequenced from one sample in a study of T cell responses to AZD1222 COVID-19 vaccine. Using immunoSEQ multiplex PCR, the repertoire was profiled, and TCRdb retains in-frame clones only, with some absent. In the table there are about 120,000 clones, around 87% of which are singletons. The sample here was peripheral blood, taken on day 0 of AZD1222 vaccination. Source of these receptors: an adult in good health.

J is TRBJ2-7 and V is TRBV10-3; D gene unclear. Germline V gene sequence: CDR1 ENHRY, CDR2 SYGVKD. V shed 4 bases and J shed 6 bases, with 10 bases lying between them. The CDR3 totals 12 residues. CDR3 protein: CAISVPSREQYF. CDR3 in DNA: TGTGCCATCAGTGTCCCCTCGCGCGAGCAGTACTTC.

This chain joins TRBV10-3 and TRBJ2-7; D is undetermined. The V and J ends lost 4 bases and 1 base respectively, with 5 bases between them. Looked up from germline, CDR1 is ENHRY and CDR2 is SYGVKD. This CDR3 comprises 12 residues. The CDR3 region has the DNA TGTGCCATCAGTGTGGGTTCCTACGAGCAGTACTTC. It codes for CAISVGSYEQYF.

The chain recombines TRBV19 with TRBJ2-7; TRBD1 is a possible D gene (5 bases). The V gene's germline CDR1 is LNHDA and CDR2 SQIVND (reference sequence). Deletions cut 7 bases from V and 3 bases from J, with 13 bases between. There are 13 residues in the CDR3. The CDR3 is CASTDSLNYEQYF. Here the CDR3 DNA reads TGTGCCAGTACCGACAGCCTGAACTACGAGCAGTACTTC.

V usage is TRBV10-3 and J usage is TRBJ2-5, with 11 positions matching TRBD2. The CDR3 has 12 amino acids. The germline V gene encodes CDR1 ENHRY and CDR2 SYGVKD. J was trimmed by 5 bases and V by 11 bases; bases with no gene match: 4. CDR3 sequence (DNA): TGTGCCGTAGCGGGGGGGCGGGAGACCCAGTACTTC. This gives the protein CAVAGGRETQYF.

This chain connects TRBV7-9 to TRBJ2-1; TRBD2 agrees at 8 bases. Germline assignment: CDR1 SEHNR and CDR2 FQNEAQ (reference sequence). V lost 3 bases to trimming and J lost 8 bases; unmatched junction nucleotides: 6. This CDR3 has 14 amino acids. CDR3 nucleotides: TGTGCCAGCAGCTTGGGACTAGTTAAGCATGAGCAGTTCTTC. Its protein is CASSLGLVKHEQFF.

The J gene is TRBJ1-2, the V gene TRBV7-6; D is unresolved. The CDR3 length is 14 residues. The V end lost 5 bases, the J end lost 5 bases, and 15 bases lay between the germline ends. CDR1 SGHVS and CDR2 FNYEAQ come from the germline V gene. CDR3 sequence: CASSPSQIGYGYTF. The CDR3 region has the DNA TGTGCCAGCAGCCCCTCTCAGATCGGATATGGCTACACCTTC. The complete variable domain, with remaining parts taken from reference TRBV7-6 and TRBJ1-2, reads GAGVSQSPRYKVTKRGQDVALRCDPISGHVSLYWYRQALGQGPEFLTYFNYEAQQDKSGLPNDRFSAERPEGSISTLTIQRTEQRDSAMYRCASSPSQIGYGYTFGSGTRLTVV.

The count of this clone is one. This chain joins TRBV6-5 and TRBJ1-1; 7 positions agree with TRBD1. Trimming at V came to 5 bases and at J to 4 bases, leaving 4 bases not matched to a gene. The CDR3 has 13 residues. CDR1 is MNHEY, CDR2 SVGAGI, per germline. CDR3 protein: CASSPDRATEAFF. The CDR3 DNA reads TGTGCCAGCAGTCCCGACAGGGCCACTGAAGCTTTCTTT.

The rearrangement links TRBV19 to TRBJ2-2; TRBD2 agrees at 13 bases. V lost 3 bases, J lost 5 bases, and 6 bases stayed unmatched. The CDR3 extends over 17 amino acids. CDR1 and CDR2 from the germline V gene are LNHDA and SQIVND (reference sequence). The CDR3 here is CASSIPLTSGGTGELFF. CDR3 in DNA: TGTGCCAGTAGTATCCCCTTGACTAGCGGGGGGACCGGGGAGCTGTTTTTT.

This clone was counted a single time. CDR3 loop: CAWHPRDSNLYEQYF. The DNA for the CDR3 is TGTGCCTGGCATCCCCGGGACTCCAACCTCTACGAGCAGTACTTC. The V call is TRBV30, the J call TRBJ2-7; TRBD2 is a possible D gene (6 bases). V was clipped by 5 bases and J by 3 bases, with 20 bases between them. The CDR3 consists of 15 residues. CDR1 is GTSNPN and CDR2 is SVGIG in the germline V gene (reference sequence).

The J gene is TRBJ1-2, the V gene TRBV7-8, with no clear D. The germline CDR1 and CDR2 sequences are SGHVS and FQNEAQ. The CDR3 contains 14 residues. Trimming cost V 1 base and J 5 bases, with 11 bases left between them. The CDR3 bases are TGTGCCAGCAGCTTAGTGTCTGAGAGATATGGCTACACCTTC. Protein product: CASSLVSERYGYTF. The complete variable domain, with remaining parts taken from reference TRBV7-8 and TRBJ1-2, reads GAGVSQSPRYKVAKRGQDVALRCDPISGHVSLFWYQQALGQGPEFLTYFQNEAQLDKSGLPSDRFFAERPEGSVSTLKIQRTQQEDSAVYLCASSLVSERYGYTFGSGTRLTVV.

The chain joins TRBV18 to TRBJ2-2, with TRBD2 matching 8 bases. The CDR3 sequence is 16 residues long. Germline assignment: CDR1 KGHSH and CDR2 LQKENI. Trimming cost V 5 bases and J 5 bases; bases outside gene matches: 10. CDR3 nucleotides: TGTGCCAGCTCATCGACGGGGGGGACTCAAACCGGGGAGCTGTTTTTT. Translating gives CASSSTGGTQTGELFF.

The V gene is TRBV2, the J gene TRBJ1-6, with D possibly being TRBD1 (5 bases). The CDR3 is 16 residues long. The germline gives CDR1 SNHLY, CDR2 FYNNEI. Trimming shortened V by 4 bases and J by 0 bases, and 10 bases separated the two germline ends. The CDR3 here is CASSVGASSYNSPLHF. CDR3 in DNA: TGTGCCAGCAGTGTTGGGGCTAGCTCCTATAATTCACCCCTCCACTTT.